This TCR beta chain was sequenced during a study of ipilimumab plus nivolumab after autologous stem cell transplantation. Germline CDR1 MNHNS, CDR2 SASEGT. The CDR3 sequence is 13 residues long. V lost 8 bases and J lost 4, with 14 bases in between. Using immunoSEQ multiplex PCR, the repertoire was profiled, and TCRdb retains in-frame clones only, with some absent. The sample comprises around 20,000 clones, roughly four fifths of which are singletons, and 23% rests with the top ten. The sample here was PBMCs, taken in a trial of ipilimumab plus nivolumab as post-transplant consolidation. This clonotype was obtained from a male donor with diffuse large B-cell lymphoma. This chain joins TRBV6-1 and TRBJ1-1; a weak D match, TRBD1 (5 bases). CDR3 sequence: CASALVRGTEAFF. The CDR3 DNA is TGTGCCAGCGCCCTAGTAAGGGGCACTGAAGCTTTCTTT.